This TCR beta chain was captured in a study of T cell responses to AZD1222 COVID-19 vaccine. Study outcomes and limitations: White British donors predominated, females outnumbered males, and clonal diversity was possibly underestimated. Spike-specific TCR breadth and depth rose after two AZD1222 doses.

A remark on this clone: Antigen: not known.

The data were produced by immunoSEQ multiplex PCR, yet TCRdb's version contains in-frame clones alone and is incomplete. The sample has about 180,000 clones; about nine tenths are singletons. Second doses were pooled across both intervals (about 4 or about 12 weeks). This TCR came from an adult who received the AZD1222 COVID-19 vaccine. Here the sequenced sample was peripheral blood, taken 28 days after the second AZD1222 dose.

The CDR3: CASSIGSGETQYF. The DNA of the CDR3 is TGTGCCAGTAGTATAGGGAGTGGGGAGACCCAGTACTTC. This sequence joins TRBV19 and TRBJ2-5; D not resolved. V lost 1 base, J lost 5 bases, and 8 bases lay in between. The V gene's germline CDR1 is LNHDA and CDR2 SQIVND (reference sequence). The CDR3 loop spans 13 amino acids.